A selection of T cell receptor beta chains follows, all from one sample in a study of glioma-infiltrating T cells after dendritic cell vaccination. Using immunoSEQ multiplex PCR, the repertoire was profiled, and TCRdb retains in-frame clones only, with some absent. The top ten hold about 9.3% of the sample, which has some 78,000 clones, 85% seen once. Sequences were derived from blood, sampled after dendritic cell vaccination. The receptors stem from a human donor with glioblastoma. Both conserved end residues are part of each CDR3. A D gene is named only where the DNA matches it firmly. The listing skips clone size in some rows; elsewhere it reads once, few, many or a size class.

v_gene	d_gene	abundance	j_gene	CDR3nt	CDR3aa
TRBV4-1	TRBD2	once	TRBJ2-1	TGCGCCAGCAGCCAAGATGGGGCTAGCGGGAGGTGGGACAATGAGCAGTTCTTC	CASSQDGASGRWDNEQFF
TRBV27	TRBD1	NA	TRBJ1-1	TGTGCCAGCAGTTTCACAGGGGCGAACACTGAAGCTTTCTTT	CASSFTGANTEAFF
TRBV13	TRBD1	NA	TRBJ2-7	TGTGCCAGCAGCTCGCCCGATGACAGGACAGGGGACGTCTACGAGCAGTACTTC	CASSSPDDRTGDVYEQYF
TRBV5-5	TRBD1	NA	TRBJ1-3	TGTGCCAGCAGCTTGCGGGGTGACAGGGGCTCTGGAAACACCATATATTTT	CASSLRGDRGSGNTIYF
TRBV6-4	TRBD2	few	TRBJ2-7	TGTGCCAGCAGTGACCTCCCGAGAGCTAGCGGGATGGCCGCCTACGAGCAGTACTTC	CASSDLPRASGMAAYEQYF
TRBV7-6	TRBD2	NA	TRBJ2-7	TGTGCCAGCAGCTTAGGACCGGGAGGCACCTACGAGCAGTACTTC	CASSLGPGGTYEQYF
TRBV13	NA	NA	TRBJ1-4	TGTGCCAGCAGCTTAGAGGGGGATACCAATGAAAAACTGTTTTTT	CASSLEGDTNEKLFF
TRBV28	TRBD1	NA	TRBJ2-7	TGTGCCAGCAGCGCTCCGGGACAGGGGGTTGGCGAGCAGTACTTC	CASSAPGQGVGEQYF
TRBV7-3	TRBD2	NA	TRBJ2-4	TGTGCCAGCAGCTCGGGACTAGCGGGAGATTACATTCAGTACTTC	CASSSGLAGDYIQYF
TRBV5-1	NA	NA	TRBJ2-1	TGCGCCAGCAGCTTTACAGGGAACCCCTACAATGAGCAGTTCTTC	CASSFTGNPYNEQFF
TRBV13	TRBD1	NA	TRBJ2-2	TGTGCCAGCAGCTTAGGCCCGGGACAGCCCAACACCGGGGAGCTGTTTTTT	CASSLGPGQPNTGELFF
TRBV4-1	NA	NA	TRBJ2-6	TGCGCCAGCAGCCCTGCCTATAGGAGCTCTGGGGCCAACGTCCTGACTTTC	CASSPAYRSSGANVLTF
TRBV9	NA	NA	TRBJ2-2	TGTGCCAGCAGCGTAGCAGGGCTGGGCACCGGGGAGCTGTTTTTT	CASSVAGLGTGELFF
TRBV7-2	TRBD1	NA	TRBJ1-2	TGTGCCAGCAGCTTAAGAGAGAGACAGGGTGCGGGCTATGGCTACACCTTC	CASSLRERQGAGYGYTF
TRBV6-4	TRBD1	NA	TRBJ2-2	TGTGCCAGCAGTGATGCCGGGACAGGGGGCACCGGGGAGCTGTTTTTT	CASSDAGTGGTGELFF
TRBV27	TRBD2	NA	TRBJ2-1	TGTGCCTCCCCCCCCCTGACTAGCGGCTGGGATGAGCAGTTCTTC	CASPPLTSGWDEQFF
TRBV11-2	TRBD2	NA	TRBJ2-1	TGTGCCAGCAGCGTTGTAGCGGGAGTTGGCAATGAGCAGTTCTTC	CASSVVAGVGNEQFF
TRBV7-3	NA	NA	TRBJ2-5	TGTGCCAGCAGCTTAAGGGGGCAGGTTTCAGGAGAGACCCAGTACTTC	CASSLRGQVSGETQYF